This TCR beta chain was identified in a study of PD-1 blockade in classical Hodgkin lymphoma. At the level of the study: The nivolumab dose that patients received was 3 mg/kg, given intravenously every 2 weeks.

The V end lost 5 bases, the J end lost 3 bases, and 16 bases lay between the germline ends. The CDR3 extends over 16 amino acids. Germline V gene data show CDR1 as SGHTA and CDR2 as FQGTGA. Findings of the study overall: The baseline diversity of complete responders showed similarity to that of newly diagnosed patients. No one has yet defined what causes the repertoire differences, which may be disease activity or prior therapy. Only CD4+ TCR diversity, not CD8+, had risen significantly by C4D1.

Relapse was seen in all patients after autologous stem cell transplantation, and brentuximab vedotin exposure was variable. Here immunoSEQ multiplex PCR was the method, and the copy in TCRdb shows in-frame clones only, minus some. Here the sample spans 37,000 or so clones, 88% being singletons. In regard to this clone: The antigen is not known.

The chain joins TRBV7-3 to TRBJ2-2; either TRBD1 or TRBD2 may supply D (6 bases each). Source: peripheral blood mononuclear cells (PBMCs), taken before the second cycle of nivolumab. This TCR was sampled from a human donor with classical Hodgkin lymphoma. CDR3 in amino acids: CASSPHPGADTGELFF. CDR3 bases: TGTGCCAGCAGCCCTCATCCGGGGGCGGACACCGGGGAGCTGTTTTTT.